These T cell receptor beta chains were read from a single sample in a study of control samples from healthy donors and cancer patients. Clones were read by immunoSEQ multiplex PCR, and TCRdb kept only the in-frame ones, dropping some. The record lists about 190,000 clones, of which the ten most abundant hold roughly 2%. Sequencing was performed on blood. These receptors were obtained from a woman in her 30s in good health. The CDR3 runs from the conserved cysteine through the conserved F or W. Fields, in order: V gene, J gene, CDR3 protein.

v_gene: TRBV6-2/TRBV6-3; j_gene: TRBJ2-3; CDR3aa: CASSYFGRGTDTQYF
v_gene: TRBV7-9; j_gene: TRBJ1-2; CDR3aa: CASSFSGNYGYTF
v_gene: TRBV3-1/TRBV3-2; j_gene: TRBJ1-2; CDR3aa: CASSQGRNYGYTF
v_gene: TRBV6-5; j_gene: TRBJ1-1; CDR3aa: CASSYRRLSSTEAFF
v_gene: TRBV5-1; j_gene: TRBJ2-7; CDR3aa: CASSSRQAGGPYEQYF
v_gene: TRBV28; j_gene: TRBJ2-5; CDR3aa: CASGAAQYF
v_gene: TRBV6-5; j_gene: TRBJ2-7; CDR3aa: CASSDGYEQYF
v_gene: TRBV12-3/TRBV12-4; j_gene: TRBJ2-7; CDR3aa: CASSPSEVYEQYF
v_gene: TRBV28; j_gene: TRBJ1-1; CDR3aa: CASSLEGRGTEAFF
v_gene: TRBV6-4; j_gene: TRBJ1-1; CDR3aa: CASSLQGNTEAFF
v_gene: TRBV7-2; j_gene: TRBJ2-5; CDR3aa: CASSYLPGLAPRAQYF
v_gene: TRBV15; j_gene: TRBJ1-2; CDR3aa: CATSRRGTGTANYGYTF
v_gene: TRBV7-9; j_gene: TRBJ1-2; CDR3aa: CASSRRDRSYYGYTF
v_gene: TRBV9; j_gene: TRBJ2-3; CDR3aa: CASSDGTSGWTDTQYF
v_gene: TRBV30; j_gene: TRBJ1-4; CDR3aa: CACREDREQEKLFF
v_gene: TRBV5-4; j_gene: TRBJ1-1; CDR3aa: CASSLLNTEAFF
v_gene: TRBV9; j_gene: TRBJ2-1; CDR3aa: CASSVDYAQFF
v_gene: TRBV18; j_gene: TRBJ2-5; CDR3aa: CASSPQGARPETQYF
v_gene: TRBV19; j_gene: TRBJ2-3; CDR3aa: CASSRTGTGFTDTQYF
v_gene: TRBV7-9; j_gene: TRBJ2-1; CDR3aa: CASTPPGVIGHEQFF
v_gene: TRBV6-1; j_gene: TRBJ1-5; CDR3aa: CASSEGSNQPQHF
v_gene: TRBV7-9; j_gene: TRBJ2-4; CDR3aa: CASSAPGTNLDIQYF
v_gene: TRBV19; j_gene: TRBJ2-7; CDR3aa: CASSYAGNPWDEQYF
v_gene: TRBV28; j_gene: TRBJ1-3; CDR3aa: CASSLRDIGNTIYF
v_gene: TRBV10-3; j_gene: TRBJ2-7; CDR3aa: CAISLGYEQYF
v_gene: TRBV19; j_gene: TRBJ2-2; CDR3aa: CASRPGGSGELFF
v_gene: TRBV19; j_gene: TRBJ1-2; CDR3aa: CASSFPGGDGGYTF
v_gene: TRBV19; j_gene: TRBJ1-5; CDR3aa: CASSMNSNQPQHF
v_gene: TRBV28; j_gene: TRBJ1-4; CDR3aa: CASTSPGGEEKLFF
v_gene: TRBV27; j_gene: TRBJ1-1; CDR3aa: CASSPPETGNTEAFF
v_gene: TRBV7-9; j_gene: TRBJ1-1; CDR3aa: CASSFRPGQGLTEAFF
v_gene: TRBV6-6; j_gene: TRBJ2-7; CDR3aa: CASSYGGTYEQYF
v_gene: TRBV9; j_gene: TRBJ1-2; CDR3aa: CASSVDRRRGNYGYTF
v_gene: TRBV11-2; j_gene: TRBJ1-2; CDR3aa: CASSLVRETGIYGYTF
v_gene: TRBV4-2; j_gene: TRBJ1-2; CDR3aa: CASSQERGQRGYTF
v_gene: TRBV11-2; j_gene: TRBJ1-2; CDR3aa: CASRSGGGARGYGYTF
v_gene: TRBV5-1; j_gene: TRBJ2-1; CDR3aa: CASSFFAGGPNNEQFF
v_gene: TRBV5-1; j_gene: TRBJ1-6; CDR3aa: CASSSGQGGSPLHF
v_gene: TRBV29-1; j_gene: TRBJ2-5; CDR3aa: CSVVLAGDAMNQYF
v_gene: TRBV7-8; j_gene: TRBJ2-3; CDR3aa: CASSLISVIKPTDTQYF
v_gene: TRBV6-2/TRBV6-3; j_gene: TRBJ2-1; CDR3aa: CASSWIGVYNEQFF
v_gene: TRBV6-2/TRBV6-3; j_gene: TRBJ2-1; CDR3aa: CASSLRQGLGVGEQFF